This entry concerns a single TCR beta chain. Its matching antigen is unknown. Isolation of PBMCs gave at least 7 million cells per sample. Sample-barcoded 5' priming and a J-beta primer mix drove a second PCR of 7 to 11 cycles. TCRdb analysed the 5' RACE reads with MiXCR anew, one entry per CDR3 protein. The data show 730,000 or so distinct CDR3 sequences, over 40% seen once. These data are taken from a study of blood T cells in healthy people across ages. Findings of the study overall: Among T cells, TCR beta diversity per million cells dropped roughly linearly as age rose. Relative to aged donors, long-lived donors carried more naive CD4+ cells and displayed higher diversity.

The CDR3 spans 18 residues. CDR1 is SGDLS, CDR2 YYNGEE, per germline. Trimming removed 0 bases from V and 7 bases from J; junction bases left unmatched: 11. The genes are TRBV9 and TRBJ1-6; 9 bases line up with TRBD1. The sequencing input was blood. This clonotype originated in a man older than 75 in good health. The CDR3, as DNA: TGTGCCAGCAGCGTAGAAACTCTTACACAGGGGGCAAATTCACCCCTCCACTTT. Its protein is CASSVETLTQGANSPLHF.